The 20 T cell receptor beta chains listed next were all sequenced from one sample in a study of regulatory T cells in long-lasting Graves disease. CDR3-region Arm-PCR and iRepertoire HTBI primers produced the TCR beta libraries. One entry per CDR3 protein, called by TCRdb with MiXCR from the multiplex PCR reads. The data contain hundreds of thousands of distinct CDR3 sequences, around 16% of them singletons. Sample time point: newly diagnosed GD, antithyroid drugs for less than 3 months. The authors made the TCR library using RNA they extracted from PBMCs. The data also belong to a second study, concerning T cells in Graves' hyperthyroidism and ophthalmopathy.

Sequences were derived from peripheral blood mononuclear cells (PBMCs), sampled at new diagnosis, from a patient treated with antithyroid drugs. These receptor sequences come from a woman aged 40 to 55 with Graves disease.

CDR3 amino acids: CASSEPAGPGETQYF. The CDR3 nucleotides are TGTGCCAGCAGTGAACCGGCAGGGCCAGGGGAGACCCAGTACTTC. V is TRBV6-1 and J is TRBJ2-5; the D gene is possibly TRBD1 (5 bases). This CDR3 spans 15 amino acids. V shed 2 bases and J shed 5 bases, with 15 bases lying between them. CDR1 and CDR2 from the germline V gene are MNHNS and SASEGT.

This clonotype appeared many times. The rearrangement links TRBV2 to TRBJ1-5; no clear D gene. The germline V gene encodes CDR1 SNHLY and CDR2 FYNNEI. The CDR3 sequence is 14 residues long. V was trimmed by 4 bases and J by 1 base, leaving 8 bases between them. The CDR3 region is CASSVPSSNQPQHF. The CDR3, as DNA: TGTGCCAGCAGTGTACCCAGCAGCAATCAGCCCCAGCATTTT.

V gene TRBV5-1 combines with J gene TRBJ2-1; 7 bases match TRBD2. CDR3 length: 18 residues. From germline, CDR1 is SGHRS and CDR2 YFSETQ. J was trimmed by 7 bases and V by 1 base; bases with no gene match: 17. The CDR3 reads CASSLMSGGLYRFNEQFF. The CDR3 DNA sequence: TGCGCCAGCAGCTTGATGTCGGGAGGACTGTACCGCTTTAATGAGCAGTTCTTC.

This clonotype was recorded at least ten times. In DNA form, the CDR3 reads TGTGCCAGCAGTTACTCCGCCCCGGGTAACAGGGCGGCTAGCGGGAGAGGTACCGGGGAGCTGTTTTTT. Encoded protein: CASSYSAPGNRAASGRGTGELFF. The chain employs TRBV6-5 and TRBJ2-2, with 10 nucleotides matching TRBD2. Germline CDR1 and CDR2: MNHEY and SVGAGI. The V gene end was trimmed by 0 bases and the J gene end by 5 bases; junction bases not matched to a gene: 24. CDR3 length equals 23 residues.

This clonotype occurred many times. V and J are TRBV6-2 or TRBV6-3 and TRBJ2-7, with 7 bases lining up with TRBD2. V shed 4 bases and J 1 base; nucleotides not matched to a gene: 13. The germline CDR1 and CDR2 sequences are MNHEY and SVGEGT. This CDR3 spans 17 amino acids. The CDR3 DNA follows: TGTGCCAGCAGTTCCCCAAGGGAGGGAGACTATTCCTACGAGCAGTACTTC. Its protein is CASSSPREGDYSYEQYF.

This clonotype showed up many times. The CDR3 reads CATSRGGRLAGLLPSYNEQFF. DNA of the CDR3: TGTGCCACCAGCAGAGGGGGGCGACTAGCGGGCCTGCTACCCTCCTACAATGAGCAGTTCTTC. The V call is TRBV15, the J call TRBJ2-1; 10 bases are a match to TRBD2. This CDR3 region has 21 residues. Germline V gene data show CDR1 as LNHNV and CDR2 as YYDKDF (reference sequence). V lost 1 base to trimming and J lost 0 bases; unmatched junction nucleotides: 15.

The sample holds many counts of this clonotype. The rearrangement uses TRBV7-2 and TRBJ1-5, with 7 nucleotides matching TRBD1. This CDR3 is built from 15 residues. Germline V CDR1 and CDR2: SGHTA, FQGNSA. The trim removed 6 bases at V and 5 bases at J, leaving 10 bases unmatched. The CDR3 protein is CASRTGTAEHQPQHF. The DNA of the CDR3 is TGTGCCAGCAGGACCGGGACAGCGGAACATCAGCCCCAGCATTTT. Full variable domain (rest looked up from reference TRBV7-2 and TRBJ1-5): GAGVSQSPSNKVTEKGKDVELRCDPISGHTALYWYRQSLGQGLEFLIYFQGNSAPDKSGLPSDRFSAERTGGSVSTLTIQRTQQEDSAVYLCASRTGTAEHQPQHFGDGTRLSIL.

As concerns this clonotype: A clone one base away is much larger, so this may be a read error. V is TRBV28 and J is TRBJ2-4; possible D gene TRBD2, 5 bases. The CDR3 loop spans 20 amino acids. Trimming took off 2 bases at V and 0 bases at J, with 23 bases between the two ends. Germline lookup yields CDR1 MDHEN and CDR2 SYDVKM. CDR3 in amino acids: CASSLISGSSARLAKNIQYF. The DNA for the CDR3 is TGTGCCAGCAGTTTAATAAGCGGCTCAAGCGCCAGGCTAGCCAAAAACATTCAGTACTTC. The full variable domain, its missing parts supplied by reference TRBV28 and TRBJ2-4, is DVKVTQSSRYLVKRTGEKVFLECVQDMDHENMFWYRQDPGLGLRLIYFSYDVKMKEKGDIPEGYSVSREKKERFSLILESASTNQTSMYLCASSLISGSSARLAKNIQYFGAGTRLSVL.

This clonotype was seen repeatedly, ten times or more. The CDR3: CASSYSSRANYGYTF. CDR3 DNA: TGTGCCAGCAGTTACTCGTCCAGGGCTAACTATGGCTACACCTTC. The rearrangement joins TRBV6-6 to TRBJ1-2, with D tentatively TRBD1 (5 bases). Trimming cost V 0 bases and J 0 bases, with 8 bases left between them. The V gene's germline CDR1 is MNHNY and CDR2 SVGAGI (reference sequence). This CDR3 contains 15 residues.

This clonotype was picked up many times. This chain's CDR3 is CASMGQFEGEAFF. In DNA, the CDR3 is TGTGCCAGTATGGGACAGTTTGAGGGTGAAGCTTTCTTT. The rearrangement links TRBV19 to TRBJ1-1; 7 bases align to TRBD1. Per germline, CDR1 LNHDA and CDR2 SQIVND (reference sequence). The V and J ends lost 7 bases and 7 bases, in that order; junction bases with no gene match: 9. The CDR3 consists of 13 residues.

This clonotype was found many times. The J gene is TRBJ2-5, the V gene TRBV27; 10 bases are a match to TRBD2. J gave up 4 bases and V 8 bases, and 22 bases lay outside the gene matches. The CDR3 consists of 19 residues. Germline assignment: CDR1 MNHEY and CDR2 SMNVEV (reference sequence). As DNA, the CDR3 is TGTGCCAGCGGCCTGCCCGGGACTAGCGCAACCCCCGAACGAGAGACCCAGTACTTC. This translates into CASGLPGTSATPERETQYF.

Many counts were recorded for this clonotype. This sequence joins TRBV20-1 and TRBJ2-5; D tentatively reads TRBD1 or TRBD2 (5 bases each). The germline CDR1 and CDR2 sequences are DFQATT and SNEGSKA (reference sequence). With 6 bases removed from V and 3 bases from J, the gap between germline ends came to 5 bases. CDR3 size: 10 residues. CDR3 nucleotide sequence: TGCAGTGCGGGGGAAGAGACCCAGTACTTC. It specifies CSAGEETQYF.

This clonotype was seen at least ten times. The V gene is TRBV5-5, the J gene TRBJ2-2; D remains ambiguous. The CDR3 runs 15 residues. The germline CDR1 and CDR2 sequences are SGHKS and YYEKEE (reference sequence). V lost 3 bases and J 5 bases, leaving 14 bases between the germline ends. The CDR3 DNA reads as TGTGCCAGCAGCTACCACCCCGCAAAAACCGGGGAGCTGTTTTTT. Encoded protein: CASSYHPAKTGELFF.

As regards this clonotype: At one boundary the junction diverges from the germline segment, which might be a read error. V and J are TRBV20-1 and TRBJ1-2; D unresolved. The CDR3 is 14 amino acids. Per germline, CDR1 DFQATT and CDR2 SNEGSKA (reference sequence). The CDR3: CSTSPPGTMGGYTF. As DNA, the CDR3 is TGCAGTACTAGTCCTCCAGGAACTATGGGAGGCTACACCTTC.

This clonotype has only a few counts. The chain uses TRBV5-4 and TRBJ2-1, with D perhaps matching TRBD2 (5 bases). The germline gives CDR1 SGHNT, CDR2 YYREEE (reference sequence). Trimming cost V 4 bases and J 0 bases, with 17 bases left between them. The length of the CDR3 is 17 residues. CDR3 sequence: CASSRGGVGSSYNEQFF. CDR3 coding DNA: TGTGCCAGCAGCCGGGGTGGCGTGGGGAGCTCCTACAATGAGCAGTTCTTC. The complete variable domain, with remaining parts taken from reference TRBV5-4 and TRBJ2-1, reads ETGVTQSPTHLIKTRGQQVTLRCSSQSGHNTVSWYQQALGQGPQFIFQYYREEENGRGNFPPRFSGLQFPNYSSELNVNALELDDSALYLCASSRGGVGSSYNEQFFGPGTRLTVL.

The chain links TRBV27 to TRBJ1-5, with 7 nucleotides matching TRBD1. The germline V gene encodes CDR1 MNHEY and CDR2 SMNVEV (reference sequence). V was clipped by 5 bases and J by 3 bases; unmatched bases: 10. The CDR3 spans 16 residues. DNA for the CDR3: TGTGCCAGCAGTACAGCGGGACAGAAATTCAATCAGCCCCAGCATTTT. It specifies CASSTAGQKFNQPQHF.

This clonotype occurred a few times. CDR3 loop: CASSPRGGIDTDTQYF. The CDR3, as DNA: TGTGCCAGCTCACCACGTGGGGGCATCGACACAGATACGCAGTATTTT. The rearrangement joins TRBV18 to TRBJ2-3; perhaps TRBD1 as D (6 bases). Deletions cut 1 base from V and 2 bases from J, with 13 bases between. The germline V gene has CDR1 KGHSH and CDR2 LQKENI. This CDR3 is 16 amino acids long.

About this clonotype: Being one base from a much bigger clone, this may be a read error. The chain uses TRBV6-2 or TRBV6-3 and TRBJ2-3, with a possible D match to TRBD2 (5 bases). The CDR3 sequence is 14 residues long. The V gene's germline CDR1 is MNHEY and CDR2 SVGEGT. The V gene lost 2 bases and the J gene lost 4 bases, with 10 bases spanning the gap. The CDR3 nucleotides are TGTGCCAGCAGTTACGGGGAGAGCGCAGATACGCAGTATTTT. Translation gives CASSYGESADTQYF.

This clonotype showed up many times. The CDR3 spells CASSQKQRRDEQFF. CDR3 nucleotides: TGTGCCAGCAGCCAGAAACAGCGTAGGGATGAGCAGTTCTTC. This chain links TRBV7-2 with TRBJ2-1; D is undetermined. The V end lost 5 bases, the J end lost 8 bases, and 16 bases lay between the germline ends. Germline CDR1 is SGHTA and CDR2 is FQGNSA. CDR3 size: 14 residues.

The chain joins TRBV11-2 to TRBJ2-1; 12 bases agree with TRBD2. J gave up 3 bases and V 0 bases, and 15 bases lay outside the gene matches. The CDR3 is 21 residues long. Germline CDR1 is SGHAT and CDR2 is FQNNGV. As DNA, the CDR3 is TGTGCCAGCAGCTTAGAGCCGGGGTTTTCTAGCGGGAGGGTGAACTACAATGAGCAGTTCTTC. Amino acids: CASSLEPGFSSGRVNYNEQFF. The entire variable domain, with the rest obtained from reference TRBV11-2 and TRBJ2-1, is as follows: EAGVAQSPRYKIIEKRQSVAFWCNPISGHATLYWYQQILGQGPKLLIQFQNNGVVDDSQLPKDRFSAERLKGVDSTLKIQPAKLEDSAVYLCASSLEPGFSSGRVNYNEQFFGPGTRLTVL.